These 21 T cell receptor beta chains were all obtained from the same sample, sequenced in a study of shared T cell receptors in the human thymus. Sequencing was performed with immunoSEQ multiplex PCR; in TCRdb, only in-frame clones are kept and a portion is missing. Of 550,000 to 800,000 clones in the sample, approximately 85% are singletons; the top ten hold 0.0095% to 0.013%. These sequences were also reported in another study, on human thymus T cells.

The material sequenced was thymocytes. The origin of the receptors is a girl younger than two with a congenital heart defect.

The rearrangement uses TRBV9 and TRBJ1-2; TRBD1 might be the D (5 bases). The CDR3 sequence is 14 residues long. Germline loops: CDR1 SGDLS, CDR2 YYNGEE. The V end was cut by 4 bases, the J end by 10 bases, with 20 bases between. The CDR3 sequence: CASSLTAGTPLYTF. As DNA, the CDR3 is TGTGCCAGCAGCCTAACAGCGGGGACTCCCCTCTACACCTTC.

The rearrangement joins TRBV30 to TRBJ1-5, with TRBD1 identical over 11 bases. The junction had 6 bases not matched to a gene; V was cut back by 4 bases and J by 7 bases. CDR1 GTSNPN and CDR2 SVGIG come from the germline V gene (reference sequence). CDR3 size: 14 residues. CDR3 amino acids: CAWTPDRGHQPQHF. In nucleotides, the CDR3 is TGTGCCTGGACCCCGGACAGGGGGCACCAGCCCCAGCATTTT.

The rearrangement uses TRBV28 and TRBJ1-2, with 8 bases aligning to TRBD1. This CDR3 has 12 residues. Germline-derived CDR1 and CDR2 are MDHEN and SYDVKM. Germline trimming cut 8 bases from V and 4 bases from J; bases unmatched to any gene: 3. CDR3 sequence: CASVTGGYGYTF. For the CDR3, the DNA is TGTGCCAGCGTCACAGGGGGCTATGGCTACACCTTC.

The chain combines TRBV18 with TRBJ1-1; D is unclear. CDR3 length equals 19 residues. CDR1 is KGHSH, CDR2 LQKENI, per germline. Trimming left V 3 bases short and J 1 base short, with 24 bases between. The CDR3, as DNA: TGTGCCAGCTCACCCCACGAGGTTAGAGCGTCCACTGCGAACACTGAAGCTTTCTTT. Its translation is CASSPHEVRASTANTEAFF.

The gene calls are TRBV11-3 and TRBJ2-1; 8 bases are a match to TRBD2. In germline, CDR1 is SGHNT, CDR2 YENEEA. CDR3 length equals 12 residues. V trimming: 3 bases; J trimming: 15 bases; junction bases outside the gene matches: 7. The DNA of the CDR3 is TGTGCCAGCAGCTTTATTAGCGGGGTGGGGTTCTTC. Protein: CASSFISGVGFF.

This rearrangement joins TRBV10-1 to TRBJ1-6, with D possibly matching TRBD1 (5 bases). Trimming stripped 3 bases from V and 2 bases from J, with 14 bases between. CDR1 and CDR2 (germline): WNHNN, SYGVQD (reference sequence). This CDR3 is 17 amino acids long. The CDR3 spells CASSDGAGGTYNSPLHF. Here the CDR3 DNA reads TGCGCCAGCAGTGATGGGGCCGGTGGGACCTATAATTCACCCCTCCACTTT.

This sequence joins TRBV19 and TRBJ2-7; tentative D call: TRBD1 (8 bases). Germline CDR1 LNHDA, CDR2 SQIVND (reference sequence). V was pared by 6 bases and J by 6 bases, with 15 bases between. The CDR3 has 13 amino acids. In DNA form, the CDR3 reads TGTGCCAGTAGAGCGGGACAGGAGCGCGAGCAGTACTTC. It is translated as CASRAGQEREQYF.

The rearrangement uses TRBV29-1 and TRBJ2-3; no reliable D call. CDR1 is SQVTM, CDR2 ANQGSEA, per germline. The V end was cut by 5 bases, the J end by 4 bases, with 7 bases between. This CDR3 has 11 amino acids. The CDR3 bases are TGCAGCGTTTTTGAGGCAGATACGCAGTATTTT. Encoded protein: CSVFEADTQYF.

This sequence joins TRBV4-3 and TRBJ1-5; weak D call: TRBD1 (5 bases). V was shortened by 0 bases and J by 3 bases, with 9 bases between the two germline ends. From germline, CDR1 is LGHNA and CDR2 YSLEER. This CDR3 contains 15 residues. CDR3 nucleotides: TGCGCCAGCAGCCAAGAATTCAGGGTCAATCAGCCCCAGCATTTT. Translation: CASSQEFRVNQPQHF.

V and J are TRBV2 and TRBJ1-6, with 10 bases fitting TRBD1. Looked up from germline, CDR1 is SNHLY and CDR2 is FYNNEI. The junction had 3 bases not matched to a gene; V was cut back by 9 bases and J by 7 bases. The CDR3 covers 13 residues. Here the CDR3 reads CASVGQGNSPLHF. CDR3 nucleotide sequence: TGTGCCAGTGTGGGACAGGGGAATTCACCCCTCCACTTT.

The V and J genes are TRBV5-4 and TRBJ1-2; D may be TRBD1 (5 bases). Germline V CDR1 and CDR2: SGHNT, YYREEE (reference sequence). Trimming removed 4 bases from V and 1 base from J, with 23 bases in between. The CDR3 loop spans 18 amino acids. CDR3 residues: CASSPEGRPSTCNYGYTF. For the CDR3, the DNA is TGTGCCAGCAGCCCGGAGGGACGGCCATCTACCTGTAACTATGGCTACACCTTC.

This clone was detected a few times. This chain uses TRBV28 with TRBJ1-6; D is unclear. Trimming took off 3 bases at V and 9 bases at J, with 9 bases between the two ends. The germline V gene has CDR1 MDHEN and CDR2 SYDVKM. The CDR3 is made up of 13 amino acids. CDR3: CASSFVGSSPLHF. CDR3 bases: TGTGCCAGCAGTTTTGTGGGGAGTTCACCCCTCCACTTT.

This clone was observed a single time. The chain joins TRBV6-1 to TRBJ1-2; 11 bases agree with TRBD1. CDR3 length equals 17 residues. The germline CDR1 and CDR2 sequences are MNHNS and SASEGT. After removal of 4 bases from V and 5 bases from J, the junction contained 12 bases not matched to a gene. The CDR3 sequence: CASSVWDRGAVGYGYTF. CDR3 DNA sequence: TGTGCCAGCAGTGTTTGGGACAGGGGGGCGGTGGGGTATGGCTACACCTTC.

This clone was seen only once. The rearrangement links TRBV5-1 to TRBJ2-5; 7 bases are a match to TRBD2. In germline, CDR1 is SGHRS, CDR2 YFSETQ. The CDR3 runs 14 residues. The ends lost 4 bases at V and 1 base at J; junction bases unmatched: 4. The CDR3 spells CASSRDYRQETQYF. Here the CDR3 DNA reads TGCGCCAGCAGCCGGGACTACCGCCAAGAGACCCAGTACTTC.

V gene TRBV6-5 combines with J gene TRBJ2-7; 10 bases fit TRBD1. The CDR3 extends over 14 amino acids. CDR1 is MNHEY and CDR2 is SVGAGI in the germline V gene. V shed 6 bases, J shed 6 bases, and the junction held 8 bases outside the gene matches. The CDR3 sequence: CASRDRQGACEQYF. The CDR3 DNA reads TGTGCCAGCAGAGATCGACAGGGGGCCTGCGAGCAGTACTTC.

This chain connects TRBV7-9 to TRBJ1-1; 8 bases line up with TRBD1. Trimming removed 5 bases from V and 3 bases from J; junction bases left unmatched: 8. The CDR3 has 15 residues. Germline CDR1 is SEHNR and CDR2 is FQNEAQ (reference sequence). The CDR3 loop reads CASSPPGDRHTEAFF. CDR3 in DNA: TGTGCCAGCAGCCCCCCTGGGGACAGGCACACTGAAGCTTTCTTT.

This clone was detected a few times. V is TRBV10-2 and J is TRBJ1-3; D unresolved. The CDR3 consists of 14 residues. V was trimmed by 6 bases and J by 2 bases, leaving 11 bases between them. Germline CDR1 and CDR2: WSHSY and SAAADI. CDR3: CASRRKGAGNTIYF. The CDR3 DNA follows: TGCGCCAGCAGGAGAAAGGGAGCTGGAAACACCATATATTTT.

The chain couples TRBV18 to TRBJ1-6, with TRBD1 matching 9 bases. V dropped 2 bases and J dropped 9; count of bases not matched to a gene: 2. Germline V gene sequence: CDR1 KGHSH, CDR2 LQKENI. The length of the CDR3 is 14 residues. This CDR3 is CASSPGTGSSPLHF. DNA for the CDR3: TGTGCCAGCTCACCAGGGACAGGGAGTTCACCCCTCCACTTT.

The chain has TRBV7-9 and TRBJ1-4; a possible D gene is TRBD1 (5 bases). Per germline, CDR1 SEHNR and CDR2 FQNEAQ (reference sequence). The CDR3 covers 15 residues. V dropped 5 bases and J dropped 4 bases, with 14 bases sitting between them. The CDR3 protein is CASSPWGRLNEKLFF. CDR3 nucleotide sequence: TGTGCCAGCAGCCCCTGGGGCAGACTTAATGAAAAACTGTTTTTT.

This clone was picked up one time. The V gene is TRBV25-1, the J gene TRBJ1-1; 8 bases align to TRBD1. Germline CDR1 MGHDK, CDR2 SYGVNS. The J segment lost 0 bases and the V segment lost 6 bases, leaving 15 bases of the junction unmatched. CDR3 length: 18 residues. CDR3 sequence: CASSERTGKAEVNTEAFF. In DNA form, the CDR3 reads TGTGCCAGCAGCGAAAGGACAGGGAAGGCTGAGGTGAACACTGAAGCTTTCTTT.

V gene TRBV5-1 combines with J gene TRBJ1-3, with no clear D. V lost 3 bases to trimming and J lost 2 bases, with 15 bases between them. The CDR3 spans 16 residues. CDR1 is SGHRS and CDR2 is YFSETQ in the germline V gene. CDR3 nucleotide sequence: TGCGCCAGCAGCTGGCCGAACGGGAGTACTGGAAACACCATATATTTT. Translation: CASSWPNGSTGNTIYF.